This T cell receptor (beta chain) stems from a study of CXCR3-negative and CXCR3-positive naive CD8 T cells. This CDR3 contains 13 residues. Germline V CDR1 and CDR2: SQVTM, ANQGSEA. cDNA libraries for TRB were generated by 5' RACE incorporating UMI labels. TCRdb re-called the 5' RACE reads; every CDR3 protein appears as one record, without DNA. The listing contains 75,000 to 100,000 distinct CDR3 sequences. The chain uses TRBV29-1 and TRBJ2-7. The sequence was obtained from a human donor in good health. Some clones in this sample may be carry-over from other donors' samples. The sequenced sample consisted of naive CXCR3- CD8+ T cells from blood. Subset defined: CD45RO-CCR7+CD27+CD95- naive CD8+ T cells lacking CXCR3 (TNR3-). CDR3 region: CSVEGDYPYEQYF.